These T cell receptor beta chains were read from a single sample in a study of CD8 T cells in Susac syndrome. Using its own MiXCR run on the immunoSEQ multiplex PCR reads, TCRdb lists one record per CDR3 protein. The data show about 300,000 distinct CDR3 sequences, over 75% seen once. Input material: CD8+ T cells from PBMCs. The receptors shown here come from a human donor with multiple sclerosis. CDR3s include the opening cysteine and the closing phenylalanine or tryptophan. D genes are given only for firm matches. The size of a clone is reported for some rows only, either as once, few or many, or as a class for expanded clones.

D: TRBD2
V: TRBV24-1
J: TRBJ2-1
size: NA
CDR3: CATSDLPSGRYNEQFF
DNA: TGTGCCACCAGTGATTTGCCTAGCGGACGCTACAATGAGCAGTTCTTC

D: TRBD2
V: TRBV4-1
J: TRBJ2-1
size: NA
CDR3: CASSQDPLRGGAYNEQFF
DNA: TGCGCCAGCAGCCAAGATCCTCTGCGGGGGGGCGCTTACAATGAGCAGTTCTTC

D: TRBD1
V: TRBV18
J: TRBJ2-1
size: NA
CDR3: CASSPLDRDNEQFF
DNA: TGTGCCAGCTCACCTCTGGACAGGGACAATGAGCAGTTCTTC

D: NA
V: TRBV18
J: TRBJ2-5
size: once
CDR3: CASSPGTGWQETQYF
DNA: TGTGCCAGCTCACCAGGGACGGGGTGGCAAGAGACCCAGTACTTC

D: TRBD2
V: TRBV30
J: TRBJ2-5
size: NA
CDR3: CAWSVLGSGVETQYF
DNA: TGTGCCTGGAGTGTACTTGGTAGCGGGGTGGAGACCCAGTACTTC

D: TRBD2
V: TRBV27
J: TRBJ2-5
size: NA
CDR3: CASSLSLAGAQETQYF
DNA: TGTGCCAGCAGTTTGTCGCTAGCGGGGGCCCAAGAGACCCAGTACTTC

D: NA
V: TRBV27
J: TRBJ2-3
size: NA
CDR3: CASSFLARSTDTQYF
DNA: TGTGCCAGCAGTTTTTTGGCACGAAGCACAGATACGCAGTATTTT

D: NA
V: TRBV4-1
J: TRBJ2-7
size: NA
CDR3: CASSQVLLYEQYF
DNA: TGCGCCAGCAGCCAAGTCCTCCTATACGAGCAGTACTTC

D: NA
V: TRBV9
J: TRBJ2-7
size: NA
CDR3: CASGSGYEQYF
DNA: TGTGCCAGCGGCTCTGGCTACGAGCAGTACTTC

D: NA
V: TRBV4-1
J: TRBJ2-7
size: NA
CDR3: CASSLAGDGTYEQYF
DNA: TGCGCCAGCAGCCTGGCGGGCGACGGGACCTACGAGCAGTACTTC

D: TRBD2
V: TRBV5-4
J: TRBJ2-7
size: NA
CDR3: CASSYRLAGVGEQYF
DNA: TGTGCCAGCAGTTACCGACTAGCGGGAGTTGGCGAGCAGTACTTC

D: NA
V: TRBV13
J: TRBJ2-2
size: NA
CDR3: CASSSGQRRTGELFF
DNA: TGTGCCAGCAGCTCCGGACAAAGACGCACCGGGGAGCTGTTTTTT

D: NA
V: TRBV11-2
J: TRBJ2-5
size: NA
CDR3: CASSLGAAGGDQETQYF
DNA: TGTGCCAGCAGCTTAGGTGCGGCAGGAGGAGACCAAGAGACCCAGTACTTC

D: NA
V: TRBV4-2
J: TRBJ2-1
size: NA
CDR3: CASSQEKGYSYNEQFF
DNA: TGTGCCAGCAGCCAAGAGAAGGGGTACTCCTACAATGAGCAGTTCTTC

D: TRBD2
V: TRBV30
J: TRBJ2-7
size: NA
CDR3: CAWSKRTSLSYEQYF
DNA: TGTGCCTGGAGCAAACGGACTAGCCTCTCCTACGAGCAGTACTTC